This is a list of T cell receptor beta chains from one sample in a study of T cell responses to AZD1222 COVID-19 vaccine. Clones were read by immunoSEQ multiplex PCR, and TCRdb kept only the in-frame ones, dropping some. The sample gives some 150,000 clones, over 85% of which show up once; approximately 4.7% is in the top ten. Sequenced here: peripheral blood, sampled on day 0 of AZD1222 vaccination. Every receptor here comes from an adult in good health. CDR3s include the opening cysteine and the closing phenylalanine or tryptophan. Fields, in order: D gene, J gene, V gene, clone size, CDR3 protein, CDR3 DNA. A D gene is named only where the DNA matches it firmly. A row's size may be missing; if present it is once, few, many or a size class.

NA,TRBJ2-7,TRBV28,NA,CASRQPLGYEQYF,TGTGCCAGTAGACAGCCCTTGGGGTACGAGCAGTACTTC
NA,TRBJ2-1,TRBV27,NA,CASRTSYNEQFF,TGTGCCAGCAGAACCTCCTACAATGAGCAGTTCTTC
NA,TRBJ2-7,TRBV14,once,CASSQTKYEQYF,TGTGCCAGCAGCCAAACGAAGTACGAGCAGTACTTC
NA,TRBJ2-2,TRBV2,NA,CASRGQGFGELFF,TGTGCCAGCAGGGGCCAGGGTTTCGGGGAGCTGTTTTTT
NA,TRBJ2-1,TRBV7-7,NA,CASSLRAGGYNEQFF,TGTGCTAGCAGCTTAAGAGCAGGGGGGTACAATGAGCAGTTCTTC
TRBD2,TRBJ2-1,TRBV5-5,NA,CASSGKLAGKGNEQFF,TGTGCCAGCAGCGGAAAACTAGCGGGAAAGGGGAATGAGCAGTTCTTC
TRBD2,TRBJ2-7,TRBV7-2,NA,CASTYLGLAGDEQYF,TGTGCCAGCACCTATCTCGGACTAGCGGGAGACGAGCAGTACTTC
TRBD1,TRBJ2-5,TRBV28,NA,CASSFTGTGVGETQYF,TGTGCCAGCAGTTTTACCGGGACAGGGGTCGGGGAGACCCAGTACTTC
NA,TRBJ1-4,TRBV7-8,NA,CASSLGGIDEKLFF,TGTGCCAGCAGCTTGGGGGGTATTGATGAAAAACTGTTTTTT
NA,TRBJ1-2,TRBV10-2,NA,CASSATGPYGYTF,TGCGCCAGCAGTGCTACAGGCCCCTATGGCTACACCTTC
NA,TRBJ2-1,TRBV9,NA,CASSVDSYNEQFF,TGTGCCAGCAGCGTCGACAGCTACAATGAGCAGTTCTTC
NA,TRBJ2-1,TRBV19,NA,CASSIQDRDEQFF,TGTGCCAGTAGTATTCAGGATCGGGATGAGCAGTTCTTC
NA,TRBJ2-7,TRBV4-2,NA,CASSQESVGEQYF,TGTGCCAGCAGCCAAGAGTCGGTAGGCGAGCAGTACTTC
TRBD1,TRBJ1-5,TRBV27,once,CASSSRPEWTGDEVYRNQPQHF,TGTGCCAGCAGTTCCCGCCCCGAATGGACAGGGGATGAGGTGTATCGCAATCAGCCCCAGCATTTT
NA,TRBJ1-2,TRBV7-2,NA,CASSFLSEGGGYTF,TGTGCCAGCAGCTTTCTGTCTGAGGGGGGAGGCTACACCTTC
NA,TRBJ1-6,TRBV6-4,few,CASSDQITGSPLHF,TGTGCCAGCAGTGATCAAATAACAGGTTCGCCCCTCCACTTT
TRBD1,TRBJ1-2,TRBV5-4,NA,CASSYTGRGPYGYTF,TGTGCCAGCAGCTATACGGGCAGGGGGCCCTATGGCTACACCTTC
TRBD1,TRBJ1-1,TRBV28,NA,CASSRRDRSLGAFF,TGTGCCAGCAGTCGCCGGGACAGGTCCCTGGGGGCTTTCTTT
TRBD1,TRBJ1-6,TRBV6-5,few,CASSYEGQGGSPLHF,TGTGCCAGCAGTTACGAAGGACAGGGAGGTTCACCCCTCCACTTT
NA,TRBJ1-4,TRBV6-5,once,CASSYREGNEKLFF,TGTGCCAGCAGTTACCGAGAGGGTAATGAAAAACTGTTTTTT
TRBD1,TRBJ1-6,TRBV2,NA,CASSESGGNSPLHF,TGTGCCAGCAGTGAGTCAGGGGGCAATTCACCCCTCCACTTT
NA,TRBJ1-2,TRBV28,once,CASSDIYGYTF,TGTGCCAGCAGTGATATTTATGGCTACACCTTC
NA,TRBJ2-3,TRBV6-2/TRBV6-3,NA,CASSYSPSNNTDTQYF,TGTGCCAGCAGTTACTCCCCGTCGAATAACACAGATACGCAGTATTTT
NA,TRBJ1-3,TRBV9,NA,CASSPQGNSGNTIYF,TGTGCCAGCAGTCCCCAGGGGAACTCTGGAAACACCATATATTTT
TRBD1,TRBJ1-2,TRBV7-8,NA,CASSLQRTGPANGYTF,TGTGCCAGCAGCTTACAACGGACAGGGCCGGCGAATGGCTACACCTTC
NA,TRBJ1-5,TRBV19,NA,CGSSGDNQPQHF,TGTGGATCTAGTGGAGACAATCAGCCCCAGCATTTT
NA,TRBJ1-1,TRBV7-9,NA,CASSSNRNGNTEAFF,TGTGCCAGCAGCTCCAACCGAAACGGGAACACTGAAGCTTTCTTT
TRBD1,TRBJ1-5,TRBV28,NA,CASSLLQGAGMRSNQPQHF,TGTGCCAGCAGTTTATTGCAGGGGGCGGGTATGCGGAGCAATCAGCCCCAGCATTTT
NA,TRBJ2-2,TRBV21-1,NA,CASSKIVGANTGELFF,TGTGCCAGCAGCAAAATAGTGGGTGCGAACACCGGGGAGCTGTTTTTT
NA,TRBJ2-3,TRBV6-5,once,CAGRGAPTDTQYF,TGTGCGGGGAGGGGGGCCCCAACAGATACGCAGTATTTT
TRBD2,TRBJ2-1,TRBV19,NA,CASSSSGIEQFF,TGTGCCAGTAGTAGTAGCGGGATTGAGCAGTTCTTC
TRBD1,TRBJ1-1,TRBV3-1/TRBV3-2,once,CASSSGTGDTEAFF,TGTGCCAGCAGCTCCGGGACAGGGGACACTGAAGCTTTCTTT
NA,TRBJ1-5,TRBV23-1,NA,CASSQSAQFSNQPQHF,TGCGCCAGCAGTCAATCGGCGCAGTTTAGCAATCAGCCCCAGCATTTT
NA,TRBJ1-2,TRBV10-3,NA,CAISESGKGLDYGYTF,TGTGCCATCAGTGAGTCGGGTAAGGGCCTGGACTATGGCTACACCTTC
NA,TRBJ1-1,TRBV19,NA,CASRPAMNTEAFF,TGTGCCAGTAGACCAGCAATGAACACTGAAGCTTTCTTT
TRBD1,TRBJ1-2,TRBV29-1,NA,CSGGRQGVGYTF,TGCAGCGGCGGCCGACAGGGGGTTGGCTACACCTTC
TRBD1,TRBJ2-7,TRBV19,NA,CASRDRVSREQYF,TGTGCCTCCCGGGACAGGGTTTCTCGCGAGCAGTACTTC
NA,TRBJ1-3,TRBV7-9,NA,CASSPSTGSFENTIYF,TGTGCCAGCAGCCCTTCAACAGGGTCCTTCGAAAACACCATATATTTT
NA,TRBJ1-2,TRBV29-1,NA,CSVDEGSGGYTF,TGCAGCGTTGATGAGGGGAGCGGCGGCTACACCTTC
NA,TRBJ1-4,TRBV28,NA,CASSLPGTLGEKLFF,TGTGCCAGCAGTTTACCCGGGACTCTGGGTGAAAAACTGTTTTTT
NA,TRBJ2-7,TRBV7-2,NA,CASSLAQDYEQYF,TGTGCCAGCAGCTTAGCGCAGGACTACGAGCAGTACTTC
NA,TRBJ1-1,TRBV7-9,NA,CASSLTWSTTMNTEAFF,TGTGCCAGCAGCTTAACTTGGAGTACAACCATGAACACTGAAGCTTTCTTT
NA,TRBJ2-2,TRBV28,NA,CASSLISQGHTGELFF,TGTGCCAGCAGTTTAATTTCGCAGGGGCACACCGGGGAGCTGTTTTTT
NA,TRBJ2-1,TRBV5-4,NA,CASSQDVGGSYNEQFF,TGTGCCAGCAGCCAAGACGTAGGAGGGTCCTACAATGAGCAGTTCTTC
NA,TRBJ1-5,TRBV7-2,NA,CASSLGQHNQPQHF,TGTGCCAGCAGCTTAGGACAACACAATCAGCCCCAGCATTTT
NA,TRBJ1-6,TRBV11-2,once,CASSLIGADSPLHF,TGTGCCAGCAGCTTAATCGGGGCTGACTCACCCCTCCACTTT
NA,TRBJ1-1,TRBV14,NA,CASSQGTGGWRNTEAFF,TGTGCCAGCAGCCAAGGTACAGGCGGCTGGAGGAACACTGAAGCTTTCTTT
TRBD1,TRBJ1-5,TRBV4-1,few,CASSQTDREGQPQHF,TGCGCCAGCAGCCAGACGGACAGGGAAGGTCAGCCCCAGCATTTT